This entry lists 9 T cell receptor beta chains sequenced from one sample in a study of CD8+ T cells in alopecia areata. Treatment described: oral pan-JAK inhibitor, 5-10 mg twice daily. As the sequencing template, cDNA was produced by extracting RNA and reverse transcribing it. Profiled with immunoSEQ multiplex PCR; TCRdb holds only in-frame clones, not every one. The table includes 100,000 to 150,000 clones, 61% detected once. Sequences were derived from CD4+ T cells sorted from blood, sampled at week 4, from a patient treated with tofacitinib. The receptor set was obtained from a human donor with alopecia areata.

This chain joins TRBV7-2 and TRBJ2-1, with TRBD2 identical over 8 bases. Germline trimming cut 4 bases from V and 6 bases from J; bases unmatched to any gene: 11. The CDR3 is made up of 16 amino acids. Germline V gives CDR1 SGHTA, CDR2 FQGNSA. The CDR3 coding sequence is TGTGCCAGCAGCTCTAGGAGTAGCGGGGCGGTCAATGAGCAGTTCTTC. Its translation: CASSSRSSGAVNEQFF.

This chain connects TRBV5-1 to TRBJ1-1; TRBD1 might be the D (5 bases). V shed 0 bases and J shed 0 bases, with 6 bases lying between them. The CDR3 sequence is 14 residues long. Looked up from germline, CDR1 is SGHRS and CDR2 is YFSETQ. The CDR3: CASSLETVNTEAFF. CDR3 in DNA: TGCGCCAGCAGCTTGGAGACAGTGAACACTGAAGCTTTCTTT.

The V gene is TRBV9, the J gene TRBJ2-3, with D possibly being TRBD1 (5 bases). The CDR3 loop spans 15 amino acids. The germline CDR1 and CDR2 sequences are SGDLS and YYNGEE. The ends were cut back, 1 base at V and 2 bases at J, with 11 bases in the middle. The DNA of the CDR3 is TGTGCCAGCAGCGTACAGGGTTCTTACACAGATACGCAGTATTTT. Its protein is CASSVQGSYTDTQYF.

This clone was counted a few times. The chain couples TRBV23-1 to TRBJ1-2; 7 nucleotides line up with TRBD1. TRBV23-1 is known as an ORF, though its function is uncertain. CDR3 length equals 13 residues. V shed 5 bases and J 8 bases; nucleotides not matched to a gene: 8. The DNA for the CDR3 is TGCGCCAGCAGTGATGGGACAGTCGAAGGCTACACCTTC. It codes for CASSDGTVEGYTF.

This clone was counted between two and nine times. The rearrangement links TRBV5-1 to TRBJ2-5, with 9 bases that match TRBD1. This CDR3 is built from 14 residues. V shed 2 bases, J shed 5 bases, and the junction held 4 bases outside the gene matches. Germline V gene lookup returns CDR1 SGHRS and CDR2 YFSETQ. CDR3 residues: CASSFGTGSETQYF. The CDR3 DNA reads TGCGCCAGCAGCTTCGGGACAGGGTCCGAGACCCAGTACTTC.

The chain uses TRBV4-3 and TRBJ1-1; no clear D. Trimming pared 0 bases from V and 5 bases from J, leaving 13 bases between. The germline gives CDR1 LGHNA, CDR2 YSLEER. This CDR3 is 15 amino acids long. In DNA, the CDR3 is TGCGCCAGCAGCCAAGATACGCGGCAAGGGACTGAAGCTTTCTTT. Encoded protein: CASSQDTRQGTEAFF.

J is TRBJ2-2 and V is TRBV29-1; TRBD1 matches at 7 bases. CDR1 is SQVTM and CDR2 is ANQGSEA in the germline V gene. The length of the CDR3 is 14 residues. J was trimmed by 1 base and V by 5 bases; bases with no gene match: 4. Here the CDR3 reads CSVYRGLNTGELFF. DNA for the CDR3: TGCAGCGTTTACAGGGGTTTGAACACCGGGGAGCTGTTTTTT.

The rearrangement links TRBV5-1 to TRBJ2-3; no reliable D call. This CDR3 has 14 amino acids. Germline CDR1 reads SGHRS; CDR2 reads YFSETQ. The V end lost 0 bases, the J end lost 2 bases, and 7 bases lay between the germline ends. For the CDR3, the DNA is TGCGCCAGCAGCTTGGGCCTCATCACAGATACGCAGTATTTT. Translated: CASSLGLITDTQYF.

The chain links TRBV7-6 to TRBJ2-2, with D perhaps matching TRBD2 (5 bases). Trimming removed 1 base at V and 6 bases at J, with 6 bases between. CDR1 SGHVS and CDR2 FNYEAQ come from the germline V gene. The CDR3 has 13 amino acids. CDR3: CASSLEAAGELFF. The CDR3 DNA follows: TGTGCCAGCAGCTTAGAAGCGGCCGGGGAGCTGTTTTTT.